The clone carrying this TCR beta chain was observed many times. Its specificity is unknown. Every diagnosis used clinical symptoms, serum thyroxine and TRAb, thyroid ultrasound and orbital computed tomography. The CDR3 is made up of 14 amino acids. V lost 6 bases to trimming and J lost 7 bases; unmatched junction nucleotides: 9. Germline V gives CDR1 LGHDT, CDR2 YNNKEL (reference sequence). The data are from a study of T cells in Graves' hyperthyroidism and ophthalmopathy. Study observations and caveats: The majority of expanded thyroid clonotypes above 0.001 also appeared in blood.

What was amplified from RNA transcripts were TCR beta CDR3 regions. A set of HTBI primers served as the primers for a first-round RT-PCR of the TCR CDR3. Using its own MiXCR run on the multiplex PCR reads, TCRdb lists one record per CDR3 protein. The repertoire holds 300,000 to 400,000 distinct CDR3 sequences, with roughly 13% as singletons. V usage is TRBV3-1 and J usage is TRBJ2-5, with 9 bases aligning to TRBD1. This receptor was identified in a woman under 30 with Graves' hyperthyroidism. Sequencing was carried out using blood. The CDR3 nucleotides read TGTGCCAGCAGACAGGGGGCCCAGGGGGGGACCCAGTACTTC. It is translated as CASRQGAQGGTQYF.